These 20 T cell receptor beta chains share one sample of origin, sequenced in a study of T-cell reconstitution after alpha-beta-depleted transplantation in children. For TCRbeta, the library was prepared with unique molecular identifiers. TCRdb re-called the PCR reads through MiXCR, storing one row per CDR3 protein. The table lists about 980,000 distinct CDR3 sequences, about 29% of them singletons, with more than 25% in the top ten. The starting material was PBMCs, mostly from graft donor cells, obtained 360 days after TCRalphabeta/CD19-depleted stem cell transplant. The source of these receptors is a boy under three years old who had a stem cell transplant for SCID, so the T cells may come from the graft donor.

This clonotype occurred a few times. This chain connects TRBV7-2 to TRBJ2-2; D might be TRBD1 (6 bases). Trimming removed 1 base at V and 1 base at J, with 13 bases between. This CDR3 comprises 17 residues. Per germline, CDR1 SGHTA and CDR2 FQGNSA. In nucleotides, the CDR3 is TGTGCCAGCAGCTTAGGTTTTGGGACACTGAACACCGGGGAGCTGTTTTTT. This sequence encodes CASSLGFGTLNTGELFF.

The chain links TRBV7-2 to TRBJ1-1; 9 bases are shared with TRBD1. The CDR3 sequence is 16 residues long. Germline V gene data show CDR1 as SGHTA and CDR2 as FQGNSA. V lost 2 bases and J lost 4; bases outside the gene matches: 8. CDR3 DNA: TGTGCCAGCAGCTTACTGGACAGGGGAGAGGGCACTGAAGCTTTCTTT. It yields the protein CASSLLDRGEGTEAFF.

CDR3 sequence reads: CASSQEGGGGFTDTQYF. DNA for the CDR3: TGCGCCAGCAGCCAAGAGGGGGGCGGGGGGTTCACAGATACGCAGTATTTT. The J gene is TRBJ2-3, the V gene TRBV4-1; 8 bases line up with TRBD2. V lost 0 bases and J lost 2; bases outside the gene matches: 7. Germline loops: CDR1 MGHRA, CDR2 YSYEKL. CDR3 length: 17 amino acids.

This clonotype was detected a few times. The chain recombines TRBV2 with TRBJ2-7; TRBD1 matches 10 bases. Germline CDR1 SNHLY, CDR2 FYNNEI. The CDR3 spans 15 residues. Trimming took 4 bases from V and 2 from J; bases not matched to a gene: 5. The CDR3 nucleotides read TGTGCCAGCAGTGGGGGACAGGGGCCAACCTACGAGCAGTACTTC. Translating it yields CASSGGQGPTYEQYF.

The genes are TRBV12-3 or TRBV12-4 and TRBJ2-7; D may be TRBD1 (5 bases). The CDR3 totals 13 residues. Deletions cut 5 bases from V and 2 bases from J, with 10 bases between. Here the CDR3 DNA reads TGTGCCAGCAGTACAGACAGTCCCTACGAGCAGTACTTC. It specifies CASSTDSPYEQYF.

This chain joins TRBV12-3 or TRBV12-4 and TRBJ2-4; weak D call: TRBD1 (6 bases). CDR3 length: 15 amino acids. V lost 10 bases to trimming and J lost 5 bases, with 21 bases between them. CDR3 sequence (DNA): TGTGCCACCGCTCGGGACAAAGGGGGACAAAACATTCAGTACTTC. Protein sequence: CATARDKGGQNIQYF.

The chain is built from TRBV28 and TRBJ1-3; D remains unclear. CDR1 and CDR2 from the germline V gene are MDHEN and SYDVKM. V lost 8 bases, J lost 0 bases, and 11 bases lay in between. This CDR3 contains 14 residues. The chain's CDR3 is CASAPRHSGNTIYF. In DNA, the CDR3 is TGTGCCAGCGCCCCACGGCACTCTGGAAACACCATATATTTT. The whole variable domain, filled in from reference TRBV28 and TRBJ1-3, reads DVKVTQSSRYLVKRTGEKVFLECVQDMDHENMFWYRQDPGLGLRLIYFSYDVKMKEKGDIPEGYSVSREKKERFSLILESASTNQTSMYLCASAPRHSGNTIYFGEGSWLTVV.

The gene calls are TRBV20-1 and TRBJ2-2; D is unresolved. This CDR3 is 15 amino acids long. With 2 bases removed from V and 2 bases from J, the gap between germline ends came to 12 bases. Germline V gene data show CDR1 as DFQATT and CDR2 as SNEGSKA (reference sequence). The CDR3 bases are TGCAGTGCTAGAAGGGCAGCTCCTAACACCGGGGAGCTGTTTTTT. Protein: CSARRAAPNTGELFF.

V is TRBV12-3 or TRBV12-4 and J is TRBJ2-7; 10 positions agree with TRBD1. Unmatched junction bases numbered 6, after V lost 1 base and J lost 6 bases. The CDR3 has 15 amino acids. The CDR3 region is CASSLEVTGGSEQYF. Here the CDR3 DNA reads TGTGCCAGCAGTTTAGAGGTGACAGGGGGCAGCGAGCAGTACTTC.

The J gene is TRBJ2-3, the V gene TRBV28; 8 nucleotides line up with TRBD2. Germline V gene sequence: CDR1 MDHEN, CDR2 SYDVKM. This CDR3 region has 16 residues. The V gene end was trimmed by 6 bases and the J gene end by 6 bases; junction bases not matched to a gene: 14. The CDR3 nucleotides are TGTGCCAGCAGACCTCAGCGGGGGAAGGCTGTGGATACGCAGTATTTT. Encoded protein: CASRPQRGKAVDTQYF.

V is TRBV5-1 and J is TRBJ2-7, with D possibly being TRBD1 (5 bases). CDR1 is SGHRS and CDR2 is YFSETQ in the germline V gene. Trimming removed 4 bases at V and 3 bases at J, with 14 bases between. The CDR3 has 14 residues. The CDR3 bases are TGCGCCAGCAGCATCGACAGACTCCTCTACGAGCAGTACTTC. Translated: CASSIDRLLYEQYF.

The DNA for the CDR3 is TGCGCCAGCAGCCAAGTGCGCGGGGGGGCAGGTCTAAATGAGCAGTTCTTC. Protein sequence: CASSQVRGGAGLNEQFF. The chain links TRBV4-3 to TRBJ2-1, with 9 positions matching TRBD2. This CDR3 comprises 17 residues. The J segment lost 7 bases and the V segment lost 1 base, leaving 11 bases of the junction unmatched. Germline V gene sequence: CDR1 LGHNA, CDR2 YSLEER.

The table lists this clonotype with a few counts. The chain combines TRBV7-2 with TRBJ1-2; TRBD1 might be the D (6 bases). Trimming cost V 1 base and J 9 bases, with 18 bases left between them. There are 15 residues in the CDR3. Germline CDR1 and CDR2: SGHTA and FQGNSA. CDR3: CASSLVPGTPGRYTF. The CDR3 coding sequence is TGTGCCAGCAGCTTAGTTCCAGGGACACCAGGTCGCTACACCTTC.

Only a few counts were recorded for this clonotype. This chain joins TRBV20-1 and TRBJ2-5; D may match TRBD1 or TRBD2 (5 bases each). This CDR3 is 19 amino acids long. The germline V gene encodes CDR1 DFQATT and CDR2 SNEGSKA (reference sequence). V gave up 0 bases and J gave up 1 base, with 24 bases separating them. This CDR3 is CSARDPEGVTVGAQETQYF. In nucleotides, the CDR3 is TGCAGTGCTAGAGACCCCGAGGGCGTGACAGTAGGGGCCCAAGAGACCCAGTACTTC.

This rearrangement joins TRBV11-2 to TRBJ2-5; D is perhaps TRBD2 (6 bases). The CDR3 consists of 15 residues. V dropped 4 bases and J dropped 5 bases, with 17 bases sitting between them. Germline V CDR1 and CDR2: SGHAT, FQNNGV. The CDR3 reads CASSSGLLGSETQYF. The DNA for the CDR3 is TGTGCCAGCAGCTCGGGACTGCTCGGGTCGGAGACCCAGTACTTC.

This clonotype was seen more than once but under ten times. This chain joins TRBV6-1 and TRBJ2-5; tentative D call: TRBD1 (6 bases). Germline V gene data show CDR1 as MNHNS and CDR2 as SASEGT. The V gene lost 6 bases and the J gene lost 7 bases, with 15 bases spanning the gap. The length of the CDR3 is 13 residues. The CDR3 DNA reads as TGTGCCAGCAGCTCCGTGACAGGCGCGACCCAGTACTTC. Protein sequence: CASSSVTGATQYF.

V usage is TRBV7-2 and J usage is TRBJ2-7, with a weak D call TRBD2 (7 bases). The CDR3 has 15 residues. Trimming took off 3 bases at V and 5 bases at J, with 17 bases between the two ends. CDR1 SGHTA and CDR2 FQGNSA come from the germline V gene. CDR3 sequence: CASSFLGGGSNEQYF. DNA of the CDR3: TGTGCCAGCAGCTTCCTAGGGGGGGGGTCGAACGAGCAGTACTTC.

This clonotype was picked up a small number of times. The CDR3 DNA reads TGCGCCAGCAGCCAACTAGCGGGGGGGCCAGATACGCAGTATTTT. Amino acid sequence: CASSQLAGGPDTQYF. This chain joins TRBV4-3 and TRBJ2-3; 12 positions match TRBD2. The CDR3 has 15 amino acids. The V segment lost 2 bases and the J segment 4 bases; nucleotides outside the gene matches: 1. The germline V gene encodes CDR1 LGHNA and CDR2 YSLEER.

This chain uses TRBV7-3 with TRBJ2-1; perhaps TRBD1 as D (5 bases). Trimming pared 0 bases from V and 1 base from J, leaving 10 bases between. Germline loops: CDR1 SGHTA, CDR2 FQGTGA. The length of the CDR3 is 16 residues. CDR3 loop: CASSLTRAVSYNEQFF. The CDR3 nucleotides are TGTGCCAGCAGCTTAACCAGGGCGGTTTCCTACAATGAGCAGTTCTTC.

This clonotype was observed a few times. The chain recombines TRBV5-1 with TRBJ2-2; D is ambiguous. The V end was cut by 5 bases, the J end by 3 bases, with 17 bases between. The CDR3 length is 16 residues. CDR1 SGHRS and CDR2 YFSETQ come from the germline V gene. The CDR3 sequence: CASSTGPSPDTGELFF. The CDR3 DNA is TGCGCCAGCAGTACCGGGCCCTCTCCCGACACCGGGGAGCTGTTTTTT.